This T cell receptor beta chain was sequenced in a study of T-cell reconstitution after alpha-beta-depleted transplantation in children. For TCRbeta, the library was prepared with unique molecular identifiers. TCRdb redid the calling of the PCR reads with MiXCR, one entry per CDR3 protein. The sample shows approximately 110,000 distinct CDR3 sequences, roughly 24% of them seen only once. CDR3 length: 12 residues. The V end lost 3 bases, the J end lost 10 bases, and 10 bases lay between the germline ends. Germline CDR1 reads SGHTA; CDR2 reads FQGTGA. The chain combines TRBV7-3 with TRBJ2-1; D ambiguous. Sequencing used PBMCs, mostly from graft donor cells, obtained 180 days after TCRalphabeta/CD19-depleted stem cell transplant. The source is a male patient between 2 and 10 years old who had a stem cell transplant for chronic granulomatous disease, so the T cells may come from the graft donor. In nucleotides, the CDR3 is TGTGCCAGCAGCTTTAGTCTTATGGAGCAGTTCTTC. Translating gives CASSFSLMEQFF.